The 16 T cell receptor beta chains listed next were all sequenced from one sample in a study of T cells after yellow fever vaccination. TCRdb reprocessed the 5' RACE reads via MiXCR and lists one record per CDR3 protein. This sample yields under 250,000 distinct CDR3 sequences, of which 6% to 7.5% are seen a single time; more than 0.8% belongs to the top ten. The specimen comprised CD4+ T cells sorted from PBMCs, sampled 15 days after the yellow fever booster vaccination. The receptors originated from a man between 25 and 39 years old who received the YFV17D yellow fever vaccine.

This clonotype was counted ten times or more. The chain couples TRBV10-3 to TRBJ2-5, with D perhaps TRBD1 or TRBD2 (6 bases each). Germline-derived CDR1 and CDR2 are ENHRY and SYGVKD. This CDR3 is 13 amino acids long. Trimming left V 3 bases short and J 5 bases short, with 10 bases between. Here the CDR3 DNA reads TGTGCCATCAGTGAAACGGGGGCGGAGACCCAGTACTTC. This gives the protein CAISETGAETQYF.

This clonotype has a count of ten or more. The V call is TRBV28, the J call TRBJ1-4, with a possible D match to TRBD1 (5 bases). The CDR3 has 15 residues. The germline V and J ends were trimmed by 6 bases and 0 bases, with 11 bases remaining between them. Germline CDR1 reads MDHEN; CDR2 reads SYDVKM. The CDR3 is CASSPGGTTNEKLFF. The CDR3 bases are TGTGCCAGCAGCCCGGGGGGTACAACTAATGAAAAACTGTTTTTT.

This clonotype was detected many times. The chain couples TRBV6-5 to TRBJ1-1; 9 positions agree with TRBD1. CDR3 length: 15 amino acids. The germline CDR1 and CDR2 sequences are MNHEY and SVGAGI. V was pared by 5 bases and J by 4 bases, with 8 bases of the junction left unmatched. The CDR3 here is CASSNRQGGITEAFF. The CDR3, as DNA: TGTGCCAGCAGTAACCGACAGGGGGGGATCACTGAAGCTTTCTTT.

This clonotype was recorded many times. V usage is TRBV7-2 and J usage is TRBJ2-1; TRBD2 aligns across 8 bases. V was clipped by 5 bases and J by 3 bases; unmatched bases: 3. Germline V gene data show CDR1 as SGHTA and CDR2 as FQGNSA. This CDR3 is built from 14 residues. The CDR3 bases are TGTGCCAGCAGCCTTCTAGCGGGCTACAATGAGCAGTTCTTC. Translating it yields CASSLLAGYNEQFF. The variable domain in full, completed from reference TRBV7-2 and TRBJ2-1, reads GAGVSQSPSNKVTEKGKDVELRCDPISGHTALYWYRQSLGQGLEFLIYFQGNSAPDKSGLPSDRFSAERTGGSVSTLTIQRTQQEDSAVYLCASSLLAGYNEQFFGPGTRLTVL.

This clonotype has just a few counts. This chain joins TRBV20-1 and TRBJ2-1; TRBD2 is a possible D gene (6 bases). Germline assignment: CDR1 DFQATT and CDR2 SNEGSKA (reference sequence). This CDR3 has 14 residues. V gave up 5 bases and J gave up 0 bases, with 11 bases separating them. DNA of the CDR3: TGCAGTGCTGGCCCCGGGAGCTCCTACAATGAGCAGTTCTTC. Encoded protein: CSAGPGSSYNEQFF.

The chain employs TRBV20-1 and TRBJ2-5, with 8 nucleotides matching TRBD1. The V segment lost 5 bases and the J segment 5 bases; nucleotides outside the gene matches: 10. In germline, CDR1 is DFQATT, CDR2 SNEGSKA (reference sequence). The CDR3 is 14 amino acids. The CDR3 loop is CSAPPAGGWETQYF. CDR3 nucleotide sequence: TGCAGTGCTCCCCCGGCAGGGGGCTGGGAGACCCAGTACTTC.

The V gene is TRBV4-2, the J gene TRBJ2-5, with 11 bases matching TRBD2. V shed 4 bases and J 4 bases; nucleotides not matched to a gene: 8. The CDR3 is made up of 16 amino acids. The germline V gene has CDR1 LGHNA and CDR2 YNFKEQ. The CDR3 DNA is TGTGCCAGCAGCCTTTCCGGGACTAGCGGAGGAGAGACCCAGTACTTC. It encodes CASSLSGTSGGETQYF.

CDR3 bases: TGTACCTTCAGTACCCGGATAATCGGGACAGGGGGAATGGAGACCCAGTACTTC. Translated, it gives CTFSTRIIGTGGMETQYF. V is TRBV2 and J is TRBJ2-5, with TRBD1 identical over 11 bases. The length of the CDR3 is 18 residues. Looked up from germline, CDR1 is SNHLY and CDR2 is FYNNEI.

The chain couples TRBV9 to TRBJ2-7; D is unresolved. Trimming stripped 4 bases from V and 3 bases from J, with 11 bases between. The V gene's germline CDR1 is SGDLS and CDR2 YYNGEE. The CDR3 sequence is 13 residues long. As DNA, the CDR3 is TGTGCCAGCAGCTATGCACCTGACTACGAGCAGTACTTC. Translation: CASSYAPDYEQYF. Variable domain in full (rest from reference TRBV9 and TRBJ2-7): DSGVTQTPKHLITATGQRVTLRCSPRSGDLSVYWYQQSLDQGLQFLIQYYNGEERAKGNILERFSAQQFPDLHSELNLSSLELGDSALYFCASSYAPDYEQYFGPGTRLTVT.

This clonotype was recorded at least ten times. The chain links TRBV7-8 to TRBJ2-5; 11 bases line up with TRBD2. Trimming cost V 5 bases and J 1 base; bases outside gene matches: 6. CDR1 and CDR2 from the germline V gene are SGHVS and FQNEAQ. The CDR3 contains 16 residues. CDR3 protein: CASSPTSGRSQETQYF. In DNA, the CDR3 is TGTGCCAGCAGCCCTACTAGCGGGAGATCCCAAGAGACCCAGTACTTC.

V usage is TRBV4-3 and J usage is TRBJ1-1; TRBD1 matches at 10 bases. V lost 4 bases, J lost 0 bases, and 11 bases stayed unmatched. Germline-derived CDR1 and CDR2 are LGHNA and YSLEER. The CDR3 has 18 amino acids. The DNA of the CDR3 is TGCGCCAGCAGCCCATCCCGGACAGGGGGAACCATGAACACTGAAGCTTTCTTT. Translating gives CASSPSRTGGTMNTEAFF.

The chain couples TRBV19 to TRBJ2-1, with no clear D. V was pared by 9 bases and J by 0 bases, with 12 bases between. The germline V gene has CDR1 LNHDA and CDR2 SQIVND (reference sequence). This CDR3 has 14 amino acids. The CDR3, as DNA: TGTGCCAGCAACCCAGCCTTCTCCTACAATGAGCAGTTCTTC. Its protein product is CASNPAFSYNEQFF.

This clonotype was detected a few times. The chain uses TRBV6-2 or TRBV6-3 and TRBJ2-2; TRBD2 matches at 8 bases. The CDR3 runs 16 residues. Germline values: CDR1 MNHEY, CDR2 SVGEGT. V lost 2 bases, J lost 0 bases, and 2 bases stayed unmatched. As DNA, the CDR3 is TGTGCCAGCAGTTACCGAGCGGGAGCGAACACCGGGGAGCTGTTTTTT. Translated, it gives CASSYRAGANTGELFF.

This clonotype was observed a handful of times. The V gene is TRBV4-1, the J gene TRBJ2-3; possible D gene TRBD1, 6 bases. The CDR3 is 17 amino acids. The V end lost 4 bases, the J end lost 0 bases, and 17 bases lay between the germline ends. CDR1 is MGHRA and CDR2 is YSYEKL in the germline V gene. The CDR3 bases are TGCGCCAGCAGCCGCCTCCGGGACACCTCTAGCACAGATACGCAGTATTTT. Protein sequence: CASSRLRDTSSTDTQYF.

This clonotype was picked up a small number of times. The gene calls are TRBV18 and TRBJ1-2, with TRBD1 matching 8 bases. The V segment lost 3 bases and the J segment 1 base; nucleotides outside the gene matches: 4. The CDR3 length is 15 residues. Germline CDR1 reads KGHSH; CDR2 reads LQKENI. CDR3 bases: TGTGCCAGCTCACCGGACAGGGCGGGTAACTATGGCTACACCTTC. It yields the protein CASSPDRAGNYGYTF.

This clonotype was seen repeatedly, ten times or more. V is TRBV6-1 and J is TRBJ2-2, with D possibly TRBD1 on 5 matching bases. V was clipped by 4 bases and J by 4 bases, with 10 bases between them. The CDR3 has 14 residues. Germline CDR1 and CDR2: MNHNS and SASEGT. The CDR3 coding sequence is TGTGCCAGCAGTGTTCAGGGTGGCACCGGGGAGCTGTTTTTT. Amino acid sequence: CASSVQGGTGELFF.